This T cell receptor (beta chain) was observed in a study of blood T cell repertoires in COVID-19. Study summary: Acute and convalescent COVID-19 samples came from the United States, Italy and Spain.

As handled by the study authors: Amplification from reference gene primers served as the basis for estimated nucleated cell counts. Produced via immunoSEQ multiplex PCR; TCRdb's table is partial and in-frame only. The DNA was the basis for D and trimming; V, J and clone size are from that table. The sample lists under 300,000 clones; roughly 86% were seen once. What was sequenced was peripheral blood. This clonotype was obtained from a woman in her 30s with acute or convalescent COVID-19.

Here the CDR3 DNA reads TGCGCCAGCAGCAAAGGGGACATAGGCTACACCTTC. It specifies CASSKGDIGYTF. V is TRBV5-1 and J is TRBJ1-2, with a weak D call TRBD1 (6 bases). The V and J ends lost 4 bases and 8 bases respectively, with 12 bases between them. This CDR3 comprises 12 residues. Germline CDR1 and CDR2: SGHRS and YFSETQ.